These T cell receptor beta chains were read from a single sample in a study of CD8+ T cells in alopecia areata. Here immunoSEQ multiplex PCR was the method, and the copy in TCRdb shows in-frame clones only, minus some. The profile shows some 110,000 clones, about 59% of them singletons. Sequencing used CD8+ T cells sorted from blood, obtained at week 24, from a patient treated with tofacitinib. These receptors were taken from a human donor with alopecia areata. CDR3s include the opening cysteine and the closing phenylalanine or tryptophan. Each record gives: D gene, clone size, V gene, J gene, CDR3 DNA, CDR3 protein. The D gene is left open where the match is weak. Only some rows state a clone size, as once, few, many or a class for expanded clones.

d_call: TRBD1; clone_size: .; v_call: TRBV19; j_call: TRBJ2-5; cdr3_nt: TGTGCCAGTAGTTGGGACAGAGAAGAGACCCAGTACTTC; cdr3_aa: CASSWDREETQYF
d_call: .; clone_size: few; v_call: TRBV28; j_call: TRBJ2-2; cdr3_nt: TGTGCCAGCGAAGGGGGGAACACCGGGGAGCTGTTTTTT; cdr3_aa: CASEGGNTGELFF
d_call: TRBD1; clone_size: .; v_call: TRBV29-1; j_call: TRBJ2-5; cdr3_nt: TGCAGCGTTGAAGGGGGGACAGTTGAAGAGACCCAGTACTTC; cdr3_aa: CSVEGGTVEETQYF
d_call: .; clone_size: .; v_call: TRBV27; j_call: TRBJ2-7; cdr3_nt: TGTGCCAGCAGCCCATCCCGTCGGGACGGCTACGAGCAGTACTTC; cdr3_aa: CASSPSRRDGYEQYF
d_call: TRBD1; clone_size: few; v_call: TRBV5-1; j_call: TRBJ2-1; cdr3_nt: TGCGCCAGCAGCTTGAAGGGACAGGGGGCTCTCTGGAATGAGCAGTTCTTC; cdr3_aa: CASSLKGQGALWNEQFF
d_call: .; clone_size: .; v_call: TRBV23-1; j_call: TRBJ2-5; cdr3_nt: TGCGCCAGCAGTCCAATGGCAGGCGGTTCCAAGCAGACCCAGTACTTC; cdr3_aa: CASSPMAGGSKQTQYF
d_call: .; clone_size: .; v_call: TRBV30; j_call: TRBJ1-2; cdr3_nt: TGTGCCTGGAGACGGGACGTCTATGGCTACACCTTC; cdr3_aa: CAWRRDVYGYTF
d_call: .; clone_size: once; v_call: TRBV27; j_call: TRBJ1-2; cdr3_nt: TGTGCCAGCAGTTTTAAGGGTTACTATGGCTACACCTTC; cdr3_aa: CASSFKGYYGYTF
d_call: TRBD1; clone_size: few; v_call: TRBV5-1; j_call: TRBJ2-7; cdr3_nt: TGCGCCAGCAGCTTGTCGGACAGGGATCGCTACGAGCAGTACTTC; cdr3_aa: CASSLSDRDRYEQYF
d_call: .; clone_size: .; v_call: TRBV5-1; j_call: TRBJ1-1; cdr3_nt: TGCGCCAGCAGGCCATGGATGAACACTGAAGCTTTCTTT; cdr3_aa: CASRPWMNTEAFF
d_call: TRBD1; clone_size: .; v_call: TRBV9; j_call: TRBJ2-1; cdr3_nt: TGTGCCAGCAGCGTAGGGGCCAGGGGGCGCAATGAGCAGTTCTTC; cdr3_aa: CASSVGARGRNEQFF
d_call: .; clone_size: few; v_call: TRBV13; j_call: TRBJ2-7; cdr3_nt: TGTGCCAGCAGCTTAAGTTCCTACGAGCAGTACTTC; cdr3_aa: CASSLSSYEQYF
d_call: .; clone_size: few; v_call: TRBV30; j_call: TRBJ1-2; cdr3_nt: TGTGCCTGGAGCCCTGGGGGAGTTCTCTATGGCTACACCTTC; cdr3_aa: CAWSPGGVLYGYTF
d_call: .; clone_size: few; v_call: TRBV5-1; j_call: TRBJ1-2; cdr3_nt: TGCGCCAGCAGCGGAAACGGGCTAACCAACGCAGCCTATGGCTACACCTTC; cdr3_aa: CASSGNGLTNAAYGYTF
d_call: .; clone_size: few; v_call: TRBV29-1; j_call: TRBJ1-1; cdr3_nt: TGCAGCGTTGGCCCGGACACAATGAACACTGAAGCTTTCTTT; cdr3_aa: CSVGPDTMNTEAFF
d_call: .; clone_size: few; v_call: TRBV6-5; j_call: TRBJ1-5; cdr3_nt: TGTGCCAGCAGTTACTCGATCCCAGGGGAAGGTCAGCCCCAGCATTTT; cdr3_aa: CASSYSIPGEGQPQHF
d_call: TRBD1; clone_size: few; v_call: TRBV7-9; j_call: TRBJ1-1; cdr3_nt: TGTGCCAGCAGCTTAGCACAGGGGTCTGAAGCTTTCTTT; cdr3_aa: CASSLAQGSEAFF
d_call: .; clone_size: .; v_call: TRBV27; j_call: TRBJ1-6; cdr3_nt: TGTGCCAGCAGCCTAGGGCCACCCCTCCACTTT; cdr3_aa: CASSLGPPLHF
d_call: .; clone_size: .; v_call: TRBV5-4; j_call: TRBJ1-6; cdr3_nt: TGTGCCAGCAGCTTGGAGGGAGGGGGTAATTCACCCCTCCACTTT; cdr3_aa: CASSLEGGGNSPLHF
d_call: TRBD2; clone_size: few; v_call: TRBV7-9; j_call: TRBJ2-5; cdr3_nt: TGTGCCAGCAGTACACCGACTAGCGGTCAAGAGACCCAGTACTTC; cdr3_aa: CASSTPTSGQETQYF
d_call: .; clone_size: few; v_call: TRBV4-1; j_call: TRBJ2-7; cdr3_nt: TGCGCCAGCAGCCTAGACATGGAAACCTACGAGCAGTACTTC; cdr3_aa: CASSLDMETYEQYF
d_call: .; clone_size: .; v_call: TRBV29-1; j_call: TRBJ2-2; cdr3_nt: TGCAGCGTTGTAGGTGACACCGGGGAGCTGTTTTTT; cdr3_aa: CSVVGDTGELFF
d_call: .; clone_size: .; v_call: TRBV6-5; j_call: TRBJ1-5; cdr3_nt: TGTGCCAGCAGCCCCGGATGGGAGCCCCAGCATTTT; cdr3_aa: CASSPGWEPQHF
d_call: .; clone_size: few; v_call: TRBV29-1; j_call: TRBJ1-2; cdr3_nt: TGCAGCGGGGGAACAGCTAACTATGGCTACACCTTC; cdr3_aa: CSGGTANYGYTF
d_call: TRBD1; clone_size: few; v_call: TRBV5-6; j_call: TRBJ1-2; cdr3_nt: TGTGCCAGCACCCAAGGGGGCGCCGGCTATGGCTACACCTTC; cdr3_aa: CASTQGGAGYGYTF
d_call: TRBD2; clone_size: once; v_call: TRBV7-9; j_call: TRBJ2-1; cdr3_nt: TGTGCCAGCAGCTTAGAAGGGACTATCAATGAGCAGTTCTTC; cdr3_aa: CASSLEGTINEQFF
d_call: .; clone_size: .; v_call: TRBV2; j_call: TRBJ2-7; cdr3_nt: TGTGCCAGCAACGAGGGGGGTCTCCACGAGCAGTACTTC; cdr3_aa: CASNEGGLHEQYF
d_call: .; clone_size: .; v_call: TRBV13; j_call: TRBJ1-1; cdr3_nt: TGTGCCAGCAGCCAGGGCCTCCTCACTGAAGCTTTCTTT; cdr3_aa: CASSQGLLTEAFF
d_call: .; clone_size: .; v_call: TRBV7-9; j_call: TRBJ2-1; cdr3_nt: TGTGCCAGCAGTCCCCCCGGGACGGTTGCTGAGCAGTTCTTC; cdr3_aa: CASSPPGTVAEQFF
d_call: .; clone_size: .; v_call: TRBV6-5; j_call: TRBJ1-6; cdr3_nt: TGTGCCAGCGGTTCACCCCTCCACTTT; cdr3_aa: CASGSPLHF
d_call: .; clone_size: few; v_call: TRBV30; j_call: TRBJ1-6; cdr3_nt: TGTGCCTGGGGTCCGGACGGTGATAATTCACCCCTCCACTTT; cdr3_aa: CAWGPDGDNSPLHF
d_call: TRBD2; clone_size: .; v_call: TRBV7-9; j_call: TRBJ2-7; cdr3_nt: TGTGCCAGCAGCTCCCCGGCGGGGGGGCTCTACGAGCAGTACTTC; cdr3_aa: CASSSPAGGLYEQYF
d_call: .; clone_size: .; v_call: TRBV30; j_call: TRBJ1-1; cdr3_nt: TGTGCCTGGACGGGGGGCGCTGAAGCTTTCTTT; cdr3_aa: CAWTGGAEAFF
d_call: .; clone_size: .; v_call: TRBV9; j_call: TRBJ1-2; cdr3_nt: TGTGCCAGCAGCGTAGAAGGTCTGTATGGCTACACCTTC; cdr3_aa: CASSVEGLYGYTF
d_call: .; clone_size: .; v_call: TRBV18; j_call: TRBJ1-4; cdr3_nt: TGTGCCAGCTCCCGTGAGACAGACGAAAAACTGTTTTTT; cdr3_aa: CASSRETDEKLFF
d_call: TRBD1; clone_size: few; v_call: TRBV29-1; j_call: TRBJ2-1; cdr3_nt: TGCAGCGTTGAAGGACAGGGGGGTAACAATGAGCAGTTCTTC; cdr3_aa: CSVEGQGGNNEQFF
d_call: .; clone_size: .; v_call: TRBV10-3; j_call: TRBJ2-5; cdr3_nt: TGTGCCATCAGTGGCCCGTTAGGGGAAGAGACCCAGTACTTC; cdr3_aa: CAISGPLGEETQYF
d_call: .; clone_size: few; v_call: TRBV27; j_call: TRBJ1-5; cdr3_nt: TGTGCCAGCAGTCCTGGGGTGGGAAACAATCAGCCCCAGCATTTT; cdr3_aa: CASSPGVGNNQPQHF
d_call: .; clone_size: .; v_call: TRBV29-1; j_call: TRBJ1-3; cdr3_nt: TGCAGCGTTGCAGGGGAATTCACTGGAAACACCATATATTTT; cdr3_aa: CSVAGEFTGNTIYF
d_call: TRBD2; clone_size: .; v_call: TRBV27; j_call: TRBJ2-2; cdr3_nt: TGTGCCAGCAGTTCTTTAGGACTAGCGGCCGGGGAGCTGTTTTTT; cdr3_aa: CASSSLGLAAGELFF
d_call: .; clone_size: .; v_call: TRBV29-1; j_call: TRBJ2-5; cdr3_nt: TGCAGCGTTGAAGATGTCAGGCCCCAAGAGACCCAGTACTTC; cdr3_aa: CSVEDVRPQETQYF
d_call: TRBD1; clone_size: .; v_call: TRBV2; j_call: TRBJ1-5; cdr3_nt: TGTGCCAGCAGTCTGCTGTTCCCGGACAGGAAGAGCAATCAGCCCCAGCATTTT; cdr3_aa: CASSLLFPDRKSNQPQHF
d_call: TRBD1; clone_size: .; v_call: TRBV11-2; j_call: TRBJ2-7; cdr3_nt: TGTGCCAGCAGCCCGGGGACAGGGGGTGTTTCCGAGCAGTACTTC; cdr3_aa: CASSPGTGGVSEQYF
d_call: TRBD1; clone_size: .; v_call: TRBV5-6; j_call: TRBJ2-7; cdr3_nt: TGTGCCAGCAGCTCGACCGAGGACAGGCTCGAGCAGTACTTC; cdr3_aa: CASSSTEDRLEQYF
d_call: TRBD1; clone_size: .; v_call: TRBV19; j_call: TRBJ1-6; cdr3_nt: TGTGCCAGTAGTCCAGACCCAGGGGGCAGTTCACCCCTCCACTTT; cdr3_aa: CASSPDPGGSSPLHF
d_call: .; clone_size: .; v_call: TRBV7-9; j_call: TRBJ2-7; cdr3_nt: TGTGCCAGCAGCTTCGCGTGGGCCGGGGACGAGCAGTACTTC; cdr3_aa: CASSFAWAGDEQYF
d_call: .; clone_size: .; v_call: TRBV5-4; j_call: TRBJ1-2; cdr3_nt: TGTGCCAGCAGTTCTCCCCCGACGGATGATCTTAACTATGGCTACACCTTC; cdr3_aa: CASSSPPTDDLNYGYTF
d_call: TRBD1; clone_size: .; v_call: TRBV5-1; j_call: TRBJ2-7; cdr3_nt: TGCGCCAGCAGCTTGGTGGGAGACAGGGGCTCCTACGAGCAGTACTTC; cdr3_aa: CASSLVGDRGSYEQYF